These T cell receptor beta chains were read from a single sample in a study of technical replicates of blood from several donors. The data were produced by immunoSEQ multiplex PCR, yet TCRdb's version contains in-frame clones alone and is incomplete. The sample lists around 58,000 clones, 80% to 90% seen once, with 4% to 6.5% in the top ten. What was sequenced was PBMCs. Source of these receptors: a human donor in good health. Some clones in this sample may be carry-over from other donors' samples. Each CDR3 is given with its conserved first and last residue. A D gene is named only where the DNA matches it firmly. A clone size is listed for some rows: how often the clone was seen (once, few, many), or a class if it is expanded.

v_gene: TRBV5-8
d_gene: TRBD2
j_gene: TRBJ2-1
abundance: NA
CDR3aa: CASSVDHGLAGANEQFF
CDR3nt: TGTGCCAGCAGCGTTGACCACGGACTAGCGGGAGCCAATGAGCAGTTCTTC

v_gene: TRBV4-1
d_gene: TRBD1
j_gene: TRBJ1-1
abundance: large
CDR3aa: CASSQAQGASNTEAFF
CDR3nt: TGCGCCAGCAGCCAAGCACAGGGGGCCTCTAACACTGAAGCTTTCTTT

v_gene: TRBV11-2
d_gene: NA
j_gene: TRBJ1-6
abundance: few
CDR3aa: CASSANPGKNSPLHF
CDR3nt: TGTGCCAGCAGCGCGAACCCGGGGAAAAATTCACCCCTCCACTTT

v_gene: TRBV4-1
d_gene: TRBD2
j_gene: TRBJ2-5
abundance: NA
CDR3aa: CASSHDFTSGAKETQYF
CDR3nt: TGCGCCAGCAGCCATGACTTTACTAGCGGGGCCAAAGAGACCCAGTACTTC

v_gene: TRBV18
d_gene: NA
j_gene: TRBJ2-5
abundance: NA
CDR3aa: CASSPPTSPQETQYF
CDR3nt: TGTGCCAGCTCACCACCAACTAGCCCTCAAGAGACCCAGTACTTC

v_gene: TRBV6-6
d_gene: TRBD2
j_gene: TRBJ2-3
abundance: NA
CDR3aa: CASSLSGLAVTDTQYF
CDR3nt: TGTGCCAGCAGTCTTTCGGGGCTAGCGGTCACAGATACGCAGTATTTT

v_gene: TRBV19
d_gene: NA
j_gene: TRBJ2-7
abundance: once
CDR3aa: CASSIGGYEQYF
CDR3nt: TGTGCCAGTAGTATAGGAGGCTACGAGCAGTACTTC

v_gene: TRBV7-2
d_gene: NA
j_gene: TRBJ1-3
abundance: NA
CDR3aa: CASSSQMGGSSGNTIYF
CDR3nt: TGTGCCAGCAGCTCACAAATGGGGGGGAGCTCTGGAAACACCATATATTTT

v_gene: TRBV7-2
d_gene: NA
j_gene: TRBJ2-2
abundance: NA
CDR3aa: CASSPTIQNTGELFF
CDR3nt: TGTGCCAGCAGCCCTACGATCCAGAACACCGGGGAGCTGTTTTTT

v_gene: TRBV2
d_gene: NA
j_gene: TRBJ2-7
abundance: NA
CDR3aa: CASSEGREQYF
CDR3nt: TGTGCCAGCAGTGAGGGCCGCGAGCAGTACTTC

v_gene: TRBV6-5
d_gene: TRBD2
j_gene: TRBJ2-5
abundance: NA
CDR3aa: CASSYAGGPGETQYF
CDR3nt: TGTGCCAGCAGTTATGCGGGGGGGCCGGGCGAGACCCAGTACTTC

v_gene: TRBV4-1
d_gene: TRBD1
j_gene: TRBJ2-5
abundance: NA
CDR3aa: CASSRGTGLTQYF
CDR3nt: TGCGCCAGCAGCAGGGGGACAGGGCTGACCCAGTACTTC

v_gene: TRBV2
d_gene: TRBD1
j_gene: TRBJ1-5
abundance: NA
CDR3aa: CASKGETGMQPQHF
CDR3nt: TGTGCCAGCAAGGGTGAGACAGGGATGCAGCCCCAGCATTTT

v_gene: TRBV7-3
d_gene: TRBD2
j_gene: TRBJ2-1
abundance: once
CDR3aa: CASSLVGTSRSNEQFF
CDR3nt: TGTGCCAGCAGCTTGGTAGGGACTAGCCGTAGCAATGAGCAGTTCTTC

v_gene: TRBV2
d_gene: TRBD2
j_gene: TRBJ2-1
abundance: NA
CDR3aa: CASRTGGGNEQFF
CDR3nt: TGTGCCAGCAGGACGGGAGGAGGTAATGAGCAGTTCTTC

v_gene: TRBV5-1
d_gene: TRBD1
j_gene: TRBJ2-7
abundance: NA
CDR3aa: CASSLGTGAPQEQYF
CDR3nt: TGCGCCAGCAGCTTAGGGACAGGGGCCCCGCAGGAGCAGTACTTC

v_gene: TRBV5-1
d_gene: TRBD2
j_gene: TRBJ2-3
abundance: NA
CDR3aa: CASRGPAGGPDTQYF
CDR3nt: TGCGCCAGCAGGGGGCCAGCGGGGGGTCCAGATACGCAGTATTTT

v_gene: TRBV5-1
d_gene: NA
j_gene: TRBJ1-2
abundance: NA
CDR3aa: CASSLDTNRVGLYGYTF
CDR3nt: TGCGCCAGCAGCTTGGACACAAACAGGGTGGGACTATATGGCTACACCTTC

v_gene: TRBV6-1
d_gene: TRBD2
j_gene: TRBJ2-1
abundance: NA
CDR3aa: CASSEMSGGINEQFF
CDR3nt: TGTGCCAGCAGTGAAATGAGCGGGGGAATCAATGAGCAGTTCTTC

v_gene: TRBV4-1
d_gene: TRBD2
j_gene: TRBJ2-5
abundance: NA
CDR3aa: CASSLGLAEYQETQYF
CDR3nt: TGCGCCAGCAGCCTTGGACTAGCGGAGTACCAAGAGACCCAGTACTTC

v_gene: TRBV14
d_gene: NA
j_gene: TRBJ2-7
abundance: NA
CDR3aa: CASRPTGIVHEQYF
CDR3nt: TGTGCCAGCAGGCCGACAGGTATCGTCCACGAGCAGTACTTC

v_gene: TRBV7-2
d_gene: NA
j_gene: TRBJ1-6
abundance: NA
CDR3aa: CASSFSNSPLHF
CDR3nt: TGTGCCAGCAGCTTCAGTAATTCACCCCTCCACTTT

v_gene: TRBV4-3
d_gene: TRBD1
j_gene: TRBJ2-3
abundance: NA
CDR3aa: CASSQGPGGSDTQYF
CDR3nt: TGCGCCAGCAGCCAAGGCCCAGGGGGCTCAGATACGCAGTATTTT

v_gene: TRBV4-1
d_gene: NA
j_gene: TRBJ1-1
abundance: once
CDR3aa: CASSQDTGSDTEAFF
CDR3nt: TGCGCCAGCAGCCAAGATACCGGGTCGGACACTGAAGCTTTCTTT

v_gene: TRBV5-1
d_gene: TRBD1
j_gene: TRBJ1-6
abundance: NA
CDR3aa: CASSPGQDGAASYNSPLHF
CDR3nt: TGCGCCAGCAGTCCGGGACAGGACGGGGCTGCGTCCTATAATTCACCCCTCCACTTT

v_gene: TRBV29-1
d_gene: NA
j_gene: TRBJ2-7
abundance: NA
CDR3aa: CSVERPGTYEQYF
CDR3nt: TGCAGCGTTGAGAGGCCCGGGACCTACGAGCAGTACTTC